Listed below are T cell receptor beta chains from one sample, sequenced in a study of blood T cells in healthy people across ages. MiXCR, run by TCRdb on the 5' RACE reads, gives a single entry per CDR3 protein. The sample comprises under 850,000 distinct CDR3 sequences, under 40% of which are singletons, and 10% to 15% rests with the top ten. Specimen: blood. These receptors all come from a young man in good health. CDR3s include the opening cysteine and the closing phenylalanine or tryptophan. Fields, in order: clone size, V gene, D gene, CDR3 length, J gene, CDR3 DNA, CDR3 protein. D genes are given only for firm matches. Not all rows give a size; the values are once, few, many and, for expanded clones, a class.

size: many; V: TRBV20-1; D: TRBD1; length: 14; J: TRBJ2-3; DNA: TGCAGTGCTCTACAGGGGGCAGGCACAGATACGCAGTATTTT; CDR3: CSALQGAGTDTQYF
size: NA; V: TRBV6-2/TRBV6-3; D: TRBD2; length: 17; J: TRBJ2-5; DNA: TGTGCCAGCAGTTACGAGTGGAGCGGGGAAAGGAGAGAGACCCAGTACTTC; CDR3: CASSYEWSGERRETQYF
size: few; V: TRBV7-2; D: NA; length: 15; J: TRBJ2-7; DNA: TGTGCCAGCAGCCCCCCACCGGGCAGTACCTACGAGCAGTACTTC; CDR3: CASSPPPGSTYEQYF
size: NA; V: TRBV29-1; D: NA; length: 14; J: TRBJ1-5; DNA: TGCAGCGTTGTTACACGGGGGACGGATCAGCCCCAGCATTTT; CDR3: CSVVTRGTDQPQHF
size: NA; V: TRBV6-6; D: TRBD2; length: 17; J: TRBJ2-5; DNA: TGTGCCAGCAGTTACTCGACAGCGGGGGCCACCTACAATGAGCAGTACTTC; CDR3: CASSYSTAGATYNEQYF
size: NA; V: TRBV5-1; D: NA; length: 16; J: TRBJ2-2; DNA: TGCGCCAGCAGCTCTGGGATTGACCAGAACACCGGGGAGCTGTTTTTT; CDR3: CASSSGIDQNTGELFF
size: NA; V: TRBV7-2; D: NA; length: 16; J: TRBJ1-2; DNA: TGTGCCCGCAGCTTAGATCTAAGGGGTACCGGAGGTGGCTACACCTTC; CDR3: CARSLDLRGTGGGYTF
size: once; V: TRBV29-1; D: NA; length: 12; J: TRBJ1-1; DNA: TGCAGCGCAACGGCTGGAGGTACTGAAGCTTTCTTT; CDR3: CSATAGGTEAFF
size: many; V: TRBV7-2; D: NA; length: 14; J: TRBJ1-2; DNA: TGTGCCAGCAGCCAATCCGGGACTGCCTATGGCTACACCTTC; CDR3: CASSQSGTAYGYTF
size: NA; V: TRBV28; D: NA; length: 14; J: TRBJ1-2; DNA: TGTGCCAGCAGTGACCAGCGAACTAACTATGGCTACACCTTC; CDR3: CASSDQRTNYGYTF
size: NA; V: TRBV6-6; D: TRBD2; length: 15; J: TRBJ2-3; DNA: TGTGCCAGCAGCACTAGCGGGGGGCGGGCAGATGCGCAGTATTTT; CDR3: CASSTSGGRADAQYF
size: many; V: TRBV20-1; D: NA; length: 14; J: TRBJ2-6; DNA: TGCAGTGCTAGAGCATCACAGGGCACCAACGTCCTGACTTTC; CDR3: CSARASQGTNVLTF
size: NA; V: TRBV2; D: TRBD2; length: 15; J: TRBJ2-1; DNA: TGTGCCAGCATTAGGTCTAGCGGTAGTTCAAATGAGCAGTTCTTC; CDR3: CASIRSSGSSNEQFF
size: NA; V: TRBV6-5; D: TRBD1; length: 17; J: TRBJ1-1; DNA: TGTGCCAGCAGTTTCCTAACGACAGGGGCTATGAACACTGAAGCTTTCTTT; CDR3: CASSFLTTGAMNTEAFF
size: NA; V: TRBV12-3/TRBV12-4; D: TRBD1; length: 15; J: TRBJ2-1; DNA: TGTGCCAGCAGCCGAGGGGGCCCCCCCTACAATGAGCAGTTCTTC; CDR3: CASSRGGPPYNEQFF
size: few; V: TRBV24-1; D: NA; length: 14; J: TRBJ2-2; DNA: TGTGCCACCAGTGATCCCACCGTCCCCGGGGAGCTGTTTTTT; CDR3: CATSDPTVPGELFF
size: NA; V: TRBV9; D: NA; length: 14; J: TRBJ2-3; DNA: TGTGCCAGCAGCGTAGATCCAGCCGTTGGTATGCAGTATTTT; CDR3: CASSVDPAVGMQYF
size: NA; V: TRBV27; D: TRBD1; length: 16; J: TRBJ2-1; DNA: TGTGCCAGCAGTTTATCCCAGACAGGGGTGGGGAATGAGCAGTTCTTC; CDR3: CASSLSQTGVGNEQFF
size: many; V: TRBV9; D: NA; length: 14; J: TRBJ1-2; DNA: TGTGCCAGCAGCCCCACCGGGGGTGTCTATGGCTACACCTTC; CDR3: CASSPTGGVYGYTF
size: NA; V: TRBV7-2; D: NA; length: 13; J: TRBJ2-1; DNA: TGTGCCAGCAGCTTAGGGCTTCCCGAAGATCTGTTCTTC; CDR3: CASSLGLPEDLFF
size: few; V: TRBV6-2/TRBV6-3; D: NA; length: 16; J: TRBJ2-2; DNA: TGTGCCAGCACCTCACGGGGTGCAGGGAACACCGGGGAGCTGTTTTTT; CDR3: CASTSRGAGNTGELFF
size: few; V: TRBV14; D: NA; length: 17; J: TRBJ2-3; DNA: TGTGCCAGCAGCCGACGAACAGCTACCTTTAGCACAGATACGCAGTATTTT; CDR3: CASSRRTATFSTDTQYF
size: few; V: TRBV7-2; D: NA; length: 14; J: TRBJ1-4; DNA: TGTGCCAGCAGCTTAGAACGGAGGGGTGAAAAACTGTTTTTT; CDR3: CASSLERRGEKLFF